This T cell receptor beta chain was documented in a study of identical twins. General study points: Twins shared beta out-of-frame sequences in excess, but this excess was weaker.

The V and J ends lost 4 bases and 5 bases respectively, with 11 bases between them. Germline CDR1 and CDR2: DFQATT and SNEGSKA (reference sequence). This CDR3 is 12 amino acids long. TCRdb reanalysed the 5' RACE reads using MiXCR and keeps one entry per CDR3 protein. The table lists around 230,000 distinct CDR3 sequences, over 8% of them singletons. Regarding this clonotype: Its antigen is not known.

V usage is TRBV20-1 and J usage is TRBJ1-2; D is undetermined. This TCR was recovered from a woman aged 18-35 years in good health. Sequencing was performed on memory (CD45RO+) T cells sorted from blood. The CDR3 bases are TGCAGTGCTAAGGACGGGATGTATGGCTACACCTTC. It codes for CSAKDGMYGYTF.